This T cell receptor beta chain was identified in a study of blood T cell repertoires in COVID-19 (TCRdb year 2020). Background for the entire study: Samples from collaborators originated in the United States, Italy and Spain and spanned both the acute and convalescent phases of COVID-19. The material from the prospective study consisted of cDNA or gDNA derived from T cells, B-cell-depleted T cells, or PBMCs. Deeply sampled blood TCRbeta repertoires from subjects exposed to, actively infected with, or recovered from COVID-19 were included in the dataset. Where HLA class I and class II types were available, the types were taken from metadata supplied by the sample provider, not from assay-based typing. The sample metadata nearly always contained a de-identified subject ID, COVID-19 status, age in years and sex. The samples were drawn from two sources: the first 160 participants of the ongoing ImmuneRACE study, and 1,000 to 1,500 subjects contributed by 6 global collaborators. The repertoires were released in a freely available public database intended as a resource for research on the immune response to SARS-CoV-2.

In the prospective study, participants were about 18 to 95 years old, resided in about two dozen geographic areas of the United States, and were enrolled through a virtual design. In the prospective study, cohorts were assigned on the basis of participant-reported clinical history obtained from a screening survey and a study questionnaire. ImmuneRACE Cohort 3 recovered participants were defined by two consecutive negative NP/OP PCR tests, healthcare professional clearance, or symptom resolution. In the prospective study, whole blood, serum and a nasopharyngeal or oropharyngeal swab were collected from each participant by mobile phlebotomists. Additional blood draws and questionnaires over an approximately two-month period could optionally be provided by prospective study participants. Before DNA extraction, blood samples from the prospective study were shipped at room temperature or frozen. The study at large found these results: The quantity of clinical and demographic metadata differed by source and by participant and was supplied without curation.

TCRbeta CDR3 regions were amplified from genomic DNA by means of the immunoSEQ Assay, a bias-controlled multiplex PCR. Per the original workflow: Within the assay, amplification of reference gene primers was used to estimate how many nucleated cells each sample contained. Sequence reads were collapsed and filtered to measure the absolute abundance of every unique TCRbeta CDR3 rearrangement. For each sample, productive Simpson clonality was calculated as the square root of Simpson's diversity index over productive rearrangements. The clones in this table, taken by TCRdb from immuneACCESS, are in-frame only. Not every clone is retained; where verified, under half of the shortfall comes from an unresolved V gene, and the cause of the rest is unknown. V, J and clone size are those of that table, while D and trimming were read from the DNA. The sample table holds approximately 230,000 clones, of which almost 85% were seen once. The ten largest account for 15% of the sample.

From the cysteine up to the phenylalanine, the CDR3 has a length of 17 residues. Left in the record is the CDR3 DNA by itself, 51 bases read in frame from the first base. The germline V gene specifies SGDLS as CDR1 and YYNGEE as CDR2. Germline trimming amounts to 3 bases on V and 3 bases on J, with 14 as the count of junction bases outside the gene matches. Concerning this clone itself: Its cognate antigen has yet to be identified. Base qualities are not at hand, and no much larger clone is one base apart.

This receptor chain uses TRBV9 and TRBJ2-5, and 7 junctional nucleotides match TRBD2. The sequence came from a man aged 40-49 years who had recovered from COVID-19. Source material: PBMCs or T cells enriched from blood (not recorded which). The DNA sequence follows: TGTGCCAGCAGCGAGACGGCTGGCGGGAGAGTTGAAGAGACCCAGTACTTC. It encodes CASSETAGGRVEETQYF.